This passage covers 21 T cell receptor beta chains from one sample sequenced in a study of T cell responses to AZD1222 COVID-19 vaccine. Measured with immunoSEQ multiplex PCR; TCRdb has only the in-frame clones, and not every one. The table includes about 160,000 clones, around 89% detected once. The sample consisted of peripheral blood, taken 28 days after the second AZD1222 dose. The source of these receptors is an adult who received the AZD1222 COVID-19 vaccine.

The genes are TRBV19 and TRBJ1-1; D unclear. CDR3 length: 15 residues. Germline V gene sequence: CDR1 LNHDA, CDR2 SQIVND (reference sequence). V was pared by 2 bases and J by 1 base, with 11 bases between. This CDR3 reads CASSISGYENTEAFF. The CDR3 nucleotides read TGTGCCAGTAGTATATCGGGTTACGAGAACACTGAAGCTTTCTTT. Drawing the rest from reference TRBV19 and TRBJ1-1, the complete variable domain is DGGITQSPKYLFRKEGQNVTLSCEQNLNHDAMYWYRQDPGQGLRLIYYSQIVNDFQKGDIAEGYSVSREKKESFPLTVTSAQKNPTAFYLCASSISGYENTEAFFGQGTRLTVV.

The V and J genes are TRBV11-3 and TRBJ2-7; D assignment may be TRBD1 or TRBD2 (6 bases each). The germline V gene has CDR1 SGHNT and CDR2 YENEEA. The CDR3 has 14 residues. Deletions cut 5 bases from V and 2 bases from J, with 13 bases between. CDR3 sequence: CASSPGAGTYEQYF. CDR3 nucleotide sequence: TGTGCCAGCAGCCCAGGGGCGGGGACCTACGAGCAGTACTTC.

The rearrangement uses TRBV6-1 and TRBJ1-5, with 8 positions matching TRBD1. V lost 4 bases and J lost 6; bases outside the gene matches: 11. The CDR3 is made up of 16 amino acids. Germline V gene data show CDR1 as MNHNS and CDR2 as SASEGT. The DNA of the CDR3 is TGTGCCAGCAGTGCCCTTGGACAGGGAGGGGGTCAGCCCCAGCATTTT. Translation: CASSALGQGGGQPQHF.

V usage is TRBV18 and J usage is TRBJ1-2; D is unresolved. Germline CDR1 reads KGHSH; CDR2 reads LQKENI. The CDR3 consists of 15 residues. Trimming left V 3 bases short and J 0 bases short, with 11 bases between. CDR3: CASSPTREANYGYTF. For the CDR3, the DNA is TGTGCCAGCTCACCGACCCGGGAAGCTAACTATGGCTACACCTTC.

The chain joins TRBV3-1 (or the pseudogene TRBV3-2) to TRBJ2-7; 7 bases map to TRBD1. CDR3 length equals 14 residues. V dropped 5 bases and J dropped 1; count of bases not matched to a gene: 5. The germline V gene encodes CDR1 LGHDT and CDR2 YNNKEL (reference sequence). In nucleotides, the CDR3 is TGTGCCAGCAGCGTATACAGGGGATCCTACGAGCAGTACTTC. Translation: CASSVYRGSYEQYF.

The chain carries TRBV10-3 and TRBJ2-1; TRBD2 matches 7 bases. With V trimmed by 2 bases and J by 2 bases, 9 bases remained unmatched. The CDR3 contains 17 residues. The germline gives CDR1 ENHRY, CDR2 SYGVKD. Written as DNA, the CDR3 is TGTGCCATCAGTGAGACATGGGAGGCGGGGGCCTACAATGAGCAGTTCTTC. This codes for CAISETWEAGAYNEQFF.

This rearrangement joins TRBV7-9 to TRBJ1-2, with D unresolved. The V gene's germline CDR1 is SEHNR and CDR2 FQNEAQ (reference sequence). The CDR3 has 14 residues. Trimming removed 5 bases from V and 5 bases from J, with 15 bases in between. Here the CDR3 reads CASSQSTIRYGYTF. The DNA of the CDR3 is TGTGCCAGCAGCCAGTCGACAATTCGATATGGCTACACCTTC.

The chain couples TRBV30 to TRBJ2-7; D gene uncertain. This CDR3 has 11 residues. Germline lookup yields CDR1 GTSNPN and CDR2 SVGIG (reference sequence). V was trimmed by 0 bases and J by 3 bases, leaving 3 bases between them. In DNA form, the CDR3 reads TGTGCCTGGAGTGTAAGCTACGAGCAGTACTTC. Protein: CAWSVSYEQYF.

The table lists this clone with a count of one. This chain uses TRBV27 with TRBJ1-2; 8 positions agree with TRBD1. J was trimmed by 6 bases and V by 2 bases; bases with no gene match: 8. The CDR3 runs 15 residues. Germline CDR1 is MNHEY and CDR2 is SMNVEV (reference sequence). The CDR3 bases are TGTGCCAGCAGTTTAACCGCGGACAGGGATAATGGCTACACCTTC. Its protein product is CASSLTADRDNGYTF.

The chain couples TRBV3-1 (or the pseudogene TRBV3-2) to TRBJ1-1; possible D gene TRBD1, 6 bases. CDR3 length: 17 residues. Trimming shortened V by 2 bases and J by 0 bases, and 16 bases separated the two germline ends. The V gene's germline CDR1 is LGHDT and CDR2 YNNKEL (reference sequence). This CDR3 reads CASSQLYRENLNTEAFF. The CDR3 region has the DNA TGTGCCAGCAGCCAACTGTACAGGGAAAATTTGAACACTGAAGCTTTCTTT.

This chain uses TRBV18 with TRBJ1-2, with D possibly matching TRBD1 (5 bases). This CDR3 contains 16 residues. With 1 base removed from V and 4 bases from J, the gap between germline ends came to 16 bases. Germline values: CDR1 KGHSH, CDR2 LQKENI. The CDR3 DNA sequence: TGTGCCAGCTCACCACAGGGGCTAGGGAACACCTATGGCTACACCTTC. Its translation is CASSPQGLGNTYGYTF.

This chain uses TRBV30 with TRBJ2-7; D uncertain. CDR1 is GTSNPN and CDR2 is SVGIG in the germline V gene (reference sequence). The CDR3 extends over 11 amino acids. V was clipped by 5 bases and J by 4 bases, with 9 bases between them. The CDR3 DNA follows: TGTGCCTGGGGCGGTCGGTACGAGCAGTACTTC. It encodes CAWGGRYEQYF.

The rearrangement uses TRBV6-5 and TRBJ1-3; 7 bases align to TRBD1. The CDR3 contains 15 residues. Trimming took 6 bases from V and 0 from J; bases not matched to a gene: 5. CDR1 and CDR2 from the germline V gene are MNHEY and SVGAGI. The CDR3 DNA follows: TGTGCCAGCAGCCGACAGGGACCCTCTGGAAACACCATATATTTT. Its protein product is CASSRQGPSGNTIYF.

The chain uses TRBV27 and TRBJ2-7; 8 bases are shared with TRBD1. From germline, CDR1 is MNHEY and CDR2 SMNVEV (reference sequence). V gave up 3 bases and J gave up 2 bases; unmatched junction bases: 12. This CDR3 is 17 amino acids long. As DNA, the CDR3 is TGTGCCAGCAGTTTTTATCCCCCCGGGACAGGAACCTACGAGCAGTACTTC. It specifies CASSFYPPGTGTYEQYF.

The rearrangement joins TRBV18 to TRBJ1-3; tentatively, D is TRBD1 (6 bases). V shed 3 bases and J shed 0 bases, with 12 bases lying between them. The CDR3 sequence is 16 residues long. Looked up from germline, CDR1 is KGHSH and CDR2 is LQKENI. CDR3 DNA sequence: TGTGCCAGCTCACCTCCAAGGACAGTCTCTGGAAACACCATATATTTT. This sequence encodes CASSPPRTVSGNTIYF.

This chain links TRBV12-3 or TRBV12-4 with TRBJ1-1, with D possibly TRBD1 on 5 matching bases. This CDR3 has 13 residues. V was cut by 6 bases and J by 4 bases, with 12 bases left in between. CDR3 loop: CASRSGFPTEAFF. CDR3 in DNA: TGTGCCAGCAGATCAGGGTTCCCCACTGAAGCTTTCTTT.

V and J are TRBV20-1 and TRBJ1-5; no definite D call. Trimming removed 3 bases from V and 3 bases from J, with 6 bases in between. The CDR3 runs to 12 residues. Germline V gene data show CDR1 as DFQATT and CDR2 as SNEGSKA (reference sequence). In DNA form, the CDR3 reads TGCAGTGCTAGTACCCTCAATCAGCCCCAGCATTTT. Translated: CSASTLNQPQHF.

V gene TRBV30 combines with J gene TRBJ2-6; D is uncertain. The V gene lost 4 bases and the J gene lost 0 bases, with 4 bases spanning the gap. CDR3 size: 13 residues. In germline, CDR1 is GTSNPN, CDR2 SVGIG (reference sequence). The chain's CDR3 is CAWTGSGANVLTF. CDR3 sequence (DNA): TGTGCCTGGACTGGCTCTGGGGCCAACGTCCTGACTTTC. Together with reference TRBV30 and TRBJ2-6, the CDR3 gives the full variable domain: SQTIHQWPATLVQPVGSPLSLECTVEGTSNPNLYWYRQAAGRGLQLLFYSVGIGQISSEVPQNLSASRPQDRQFILSSKKLLLSDSGFYLCAWTGSGANVLTFGAGSRLTVL.

The CDR3 sequence is CASSLEGLSYEQYF. CDR3 nucleotides: TGTGCCAGCAGTTTAGAGGGACTCTCCTACGAGCAGTACTTC. The rearrangement uses TRBV27 and TRBJ2-7; TRBD2 might be the D (6 bases). The germline V and J ends were trimmed by 2 bases and 0 bases, with 8 bases remaining between them. The CDR3 covers 14 residues. Germline V gene sequence: CDR1 MNHEY, CDR2 SMNVEV (reference sequence).

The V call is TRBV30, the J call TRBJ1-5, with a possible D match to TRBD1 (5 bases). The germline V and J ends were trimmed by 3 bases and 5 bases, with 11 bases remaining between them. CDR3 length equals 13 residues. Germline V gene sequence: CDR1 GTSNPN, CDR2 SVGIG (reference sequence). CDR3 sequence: CAWSGTTDQPQHF. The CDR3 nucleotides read TGTGCCTGGAGCGGGACGACGGATCAGCCCCAGCATTTT.

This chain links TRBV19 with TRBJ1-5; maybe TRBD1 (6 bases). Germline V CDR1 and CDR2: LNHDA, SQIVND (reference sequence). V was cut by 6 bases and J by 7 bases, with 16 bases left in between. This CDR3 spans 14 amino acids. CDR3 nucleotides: TGTGCCAGTAGGCCGGGACAAACGGGGCAGCCCCAGCATTTT. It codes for CASRPGQTGQPQHF.